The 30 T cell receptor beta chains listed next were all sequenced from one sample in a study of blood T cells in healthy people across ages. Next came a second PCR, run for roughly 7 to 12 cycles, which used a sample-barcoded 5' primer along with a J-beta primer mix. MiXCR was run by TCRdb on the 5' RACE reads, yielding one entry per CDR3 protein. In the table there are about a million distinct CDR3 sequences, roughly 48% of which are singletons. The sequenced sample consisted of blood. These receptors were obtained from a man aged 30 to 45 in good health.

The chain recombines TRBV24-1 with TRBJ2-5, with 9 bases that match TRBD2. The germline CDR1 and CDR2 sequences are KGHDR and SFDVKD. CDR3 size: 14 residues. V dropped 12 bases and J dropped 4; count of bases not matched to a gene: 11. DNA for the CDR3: TGTGCCGTCGGGGGGACTAGCCCCCTAGAGACCCAGTACTTC. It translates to CAVGGTSPLETQYF.

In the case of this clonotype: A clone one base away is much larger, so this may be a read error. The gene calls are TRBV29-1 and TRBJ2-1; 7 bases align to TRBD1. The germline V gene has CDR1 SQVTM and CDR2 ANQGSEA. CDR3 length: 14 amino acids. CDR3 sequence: CSVATGSSYSEQFF. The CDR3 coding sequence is TGCAGCGTTGCGACAGGGAGCTCCTACAGTGAGCAGTTCTTC.

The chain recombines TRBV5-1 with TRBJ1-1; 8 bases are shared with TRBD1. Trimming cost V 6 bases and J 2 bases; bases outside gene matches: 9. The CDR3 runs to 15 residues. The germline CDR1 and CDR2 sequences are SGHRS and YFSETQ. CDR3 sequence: CASTIQGTGNTEAFF. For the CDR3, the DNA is TGCGCCAGCACGATCCAGGGGACAGGAAACACTGAAGCTTTCTTT.

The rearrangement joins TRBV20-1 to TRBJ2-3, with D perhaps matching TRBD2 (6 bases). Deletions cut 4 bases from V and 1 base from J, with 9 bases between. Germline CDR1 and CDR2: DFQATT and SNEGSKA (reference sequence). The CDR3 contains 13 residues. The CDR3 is CSAKPSGTDTQYF. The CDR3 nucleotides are TGCAGTGCTAAGCCTAGCGGCACAGATACGCAGTATTTT.

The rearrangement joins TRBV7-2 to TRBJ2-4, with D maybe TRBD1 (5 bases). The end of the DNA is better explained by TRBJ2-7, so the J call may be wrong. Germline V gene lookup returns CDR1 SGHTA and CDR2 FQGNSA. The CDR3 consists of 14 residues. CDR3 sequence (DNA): TGTGCCAGCAGCCAAATTTCAGGGTACTACGAGCAGTACTTC. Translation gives CASSQISGYYEQYF.

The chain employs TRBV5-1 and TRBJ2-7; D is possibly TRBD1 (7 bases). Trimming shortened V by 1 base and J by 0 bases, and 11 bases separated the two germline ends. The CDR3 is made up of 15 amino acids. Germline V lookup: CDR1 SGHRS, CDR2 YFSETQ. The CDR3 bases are TGCGCCAGCAGCTTGCAGGGGGGTACCTCCTACGAGCAGTACTTC. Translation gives CASSLQGGTSYEQYF.

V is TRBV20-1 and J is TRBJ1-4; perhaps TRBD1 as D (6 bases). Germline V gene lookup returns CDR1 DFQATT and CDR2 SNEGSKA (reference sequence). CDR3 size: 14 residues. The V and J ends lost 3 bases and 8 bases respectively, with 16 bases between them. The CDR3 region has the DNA TGCAGTGCTAGGGAGGGACACGCAAGCGAAAAACTGTTTTTT. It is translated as CSAREGHASEKLFF.

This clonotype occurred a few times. Here the CDR3 reads CASSGSAYNSPLHF. In DNA form, the CDR3 reads TGCGCCAGCAGCGGCTCGGCCTATAATTCACCCCTCCACTTT. V is TRBV4-1 and J is TRBJ1-6; no firm D call. Germline-derived CDR1 and CDR2 are MGHRA and YSYEKL. The CDR3 spans 14 residues. With 5 bases removed from V and 2 bases from J, the gap between germline ends came to 7 bases.

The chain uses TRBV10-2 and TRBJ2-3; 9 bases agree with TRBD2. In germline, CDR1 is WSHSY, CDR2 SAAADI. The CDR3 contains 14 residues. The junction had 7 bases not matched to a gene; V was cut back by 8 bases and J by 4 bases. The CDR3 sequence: CASAGLAIADTQYF. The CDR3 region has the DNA TGCGCCAGCGCGGGACTAGCTATAGCAGATACGCAGTATTTT.

The CDR3 sequence: CASSSPQGRREQYF. The CDR3 DNA is TGTGCCAGCAGCTCGCCACAGGGGAGAAGGGAGCAGTACTTC. V is TRBV7-2 and J is TRBJ2-7; 7 bases align to TRBD1. The CDR3 runs 14 residues. In germline, CDR1 is SGHTA, CDR2 FQGNSA. The junction had 10 bases not matched to a gene; V was cut back by 4 bases and J by 7 bases.

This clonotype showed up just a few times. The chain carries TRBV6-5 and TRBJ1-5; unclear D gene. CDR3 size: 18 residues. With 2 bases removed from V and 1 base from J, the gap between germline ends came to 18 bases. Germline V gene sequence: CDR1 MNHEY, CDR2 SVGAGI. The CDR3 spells CASSYRRANEGSNQPQHF. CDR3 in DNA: TGTGCCAGCAGTTACCGCCGGGCAAATGAAGGGAGCAATCAGCCCCAGCATTTT.

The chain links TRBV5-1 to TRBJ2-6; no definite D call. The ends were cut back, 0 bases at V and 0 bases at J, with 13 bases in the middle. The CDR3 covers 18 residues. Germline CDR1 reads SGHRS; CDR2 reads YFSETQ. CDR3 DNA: TGCGCCAGCAGCTTGGATCCAGGCGTGAGCTCTGGGGCCAACGTCCTGACTTTC. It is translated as CASSLDPGVSSGANVLTF.

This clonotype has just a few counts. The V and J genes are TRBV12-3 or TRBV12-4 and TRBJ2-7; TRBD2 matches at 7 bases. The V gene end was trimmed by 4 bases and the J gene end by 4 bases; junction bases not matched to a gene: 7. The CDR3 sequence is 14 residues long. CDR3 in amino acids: CASSSDPGGYEQYF. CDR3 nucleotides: TGTGCCAGCAGTTCCGATCCCGGGGGGTACGAGCAGTACTTC.

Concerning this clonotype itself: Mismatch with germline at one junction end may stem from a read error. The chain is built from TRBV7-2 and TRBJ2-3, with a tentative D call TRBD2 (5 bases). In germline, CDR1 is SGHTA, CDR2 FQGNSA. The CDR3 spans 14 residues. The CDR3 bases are TGTGCCAGCAGCTTAGTGGTAGCGATGGATAGGCAGTATTTT. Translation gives CASSLVVAMDRQYF.

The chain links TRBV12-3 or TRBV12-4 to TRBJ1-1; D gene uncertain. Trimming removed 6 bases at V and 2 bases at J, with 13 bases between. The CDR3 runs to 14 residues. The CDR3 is CASSPPSVNTEAFF. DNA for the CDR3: TGTGCCAGCAGCCCCCCCAGCGTAAACACTGAAGCTTTCTTT.

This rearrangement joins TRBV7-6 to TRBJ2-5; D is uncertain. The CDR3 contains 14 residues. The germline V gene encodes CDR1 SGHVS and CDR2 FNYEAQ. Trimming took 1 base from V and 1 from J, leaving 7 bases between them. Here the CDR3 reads CASSLVATQETQYF. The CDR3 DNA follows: TGTGCCAGCAGCTTAGTCGCCACCCAAGAGACCCAGTACTTC.

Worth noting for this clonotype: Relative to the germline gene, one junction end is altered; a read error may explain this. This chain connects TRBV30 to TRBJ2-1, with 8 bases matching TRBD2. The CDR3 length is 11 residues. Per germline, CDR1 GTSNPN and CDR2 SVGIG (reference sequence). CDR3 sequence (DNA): TGTGCCGGGACCGGGAGGGATGAACAGTTCTTC. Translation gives CAGTGRDEQFF. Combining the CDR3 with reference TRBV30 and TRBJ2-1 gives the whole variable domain SQTIHQWPATLVQPVGSPLSLECTVEGTSNPNLYWYRQAAGRGLQLLFYSVGIGQISSEVPQNLSASRPQDRQFILSSKKLLLSDSGFYLCAGTGRDEQFFGPGTRLTVL.

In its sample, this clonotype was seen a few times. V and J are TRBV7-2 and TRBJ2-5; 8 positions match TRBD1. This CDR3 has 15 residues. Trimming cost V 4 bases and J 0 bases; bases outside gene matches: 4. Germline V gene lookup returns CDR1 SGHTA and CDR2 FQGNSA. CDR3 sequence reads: CASSSGQGYQETQYF. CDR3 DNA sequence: TGTGCCAGCAGCTCCGGACAGGGATACCAAGAGACCCAGTACTTC.

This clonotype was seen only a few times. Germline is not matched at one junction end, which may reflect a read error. The CDR3, as DNA: TGTGCCAGCAGTGAATCGATCAATCAGCCCCGGCATTTT. The encoded protein is CASSESINQPRHF. The chain couples TRBV6-4 to TRBJ1-5; no definite D call. Germline assignment: CDR1 MRHNA and CDR2 SNTAGT. This CDR3 is built from 13 residues.

Here the CDR3 reads CASSQYPGQGYTDTQYF. CDR3 bases: TGCGCCAGCAGCCAATATCCGGGACAGGGGTACACAGATACGCAGTATTTT. This chain connects TRBV4-1 to TRBJ2-3, with 10 bases fitting TRBD1. The trim removed 2 bases at V and 2 bases at J, leaving 7 bases unmatched. CDR1 is MGHRA, CDR2 YSYEKL, per germline. The CDR3 is made up of 17 amino acids.

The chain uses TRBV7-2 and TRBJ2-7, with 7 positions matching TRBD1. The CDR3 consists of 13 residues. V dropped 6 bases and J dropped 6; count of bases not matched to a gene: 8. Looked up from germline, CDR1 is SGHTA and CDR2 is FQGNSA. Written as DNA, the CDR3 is TGTGCCAGCAGACTAACTGGGACAGTCGAGCAGTACTTC. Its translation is CASRLTGTVEQYF.

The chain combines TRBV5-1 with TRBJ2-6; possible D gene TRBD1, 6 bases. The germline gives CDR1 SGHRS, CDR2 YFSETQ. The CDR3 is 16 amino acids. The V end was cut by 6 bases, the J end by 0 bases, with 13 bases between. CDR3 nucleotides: TGCGCCAGCATACAGGGAGAGGTCTCTGGGGCCAACGTCCTGACTTTC. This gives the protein CASIQGEVSGANVLTF.

The CDR3 loop is CASSEYGTSGANVLTF. CDR3 sequence (DNA): TGTGCCAGCAGTGAATACGGGACCTCCGGGGCCAACGTCCTGACTTTC. J is TRBJ2-6 and V is TRBV25-1; either TRBD1 or TRBD2 may supply D (5 bases each). This CDR3 is built from 16 residues. Germline CDR1 reads MGHDK; CDR2 reads SYGVNS. Trimming pared 0 bases from V and 4 bases from J, leaving 10 bases between.

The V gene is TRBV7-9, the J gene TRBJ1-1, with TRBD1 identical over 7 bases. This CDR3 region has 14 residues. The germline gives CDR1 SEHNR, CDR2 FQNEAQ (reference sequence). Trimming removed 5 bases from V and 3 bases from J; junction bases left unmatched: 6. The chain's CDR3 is CASSLQGVYTEAFF. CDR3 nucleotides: TGTGCCAGCAGCCTGCAGGGGGTATACACTGAAGCTTTCTTT.

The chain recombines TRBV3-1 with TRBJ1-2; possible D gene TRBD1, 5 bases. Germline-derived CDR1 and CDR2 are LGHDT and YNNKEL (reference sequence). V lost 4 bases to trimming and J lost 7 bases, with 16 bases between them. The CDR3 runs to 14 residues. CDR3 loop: CASSPGFGLGGYTF. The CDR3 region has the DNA TGTGCCAGCAGCCCAGGGTTTGGTCTCGGTGGCTACACCTTC. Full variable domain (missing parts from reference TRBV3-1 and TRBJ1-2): DTAVSQTPKYLVTQMGNDKSIKCEQNLGHDTMYWYKQDSKKFLKIMFSYNNKELIINETVPNRFSPKSPDKAHLNLHINSLELGDSAVYFCASSPGFGLGGYTFGSGTRLTVV.

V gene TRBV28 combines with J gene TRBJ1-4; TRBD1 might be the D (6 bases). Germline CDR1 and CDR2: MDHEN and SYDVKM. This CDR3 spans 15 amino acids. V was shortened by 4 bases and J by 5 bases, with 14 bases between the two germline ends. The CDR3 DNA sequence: TGTGCCAGCAGTTCCCAGGACAGCCAAAATGAAAAACTGTTTTTT. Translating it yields CASSSQDSQNEKLFF.

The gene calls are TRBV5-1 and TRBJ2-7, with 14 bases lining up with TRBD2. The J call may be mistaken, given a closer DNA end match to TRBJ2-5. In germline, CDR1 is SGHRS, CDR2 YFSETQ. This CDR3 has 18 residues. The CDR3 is CASSPATSGGAVGETQYF. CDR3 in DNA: TGCGCCAGCAGCCCGGCGACTAGCGGGGGGGCAGTAGGCGAGACCCAGTACTTC.

CDR3 DNA: TGTGCCACCAGCATCGGCGACGGGACAAATTACGAGCAGTACTTC. Protein: CATSIGDGTNYEQYF. The chain combines TRBV15 with TRBJ2-4; tentatively, D is TRBD1 (6 bases). With the DNA end fitting TRBJ2-7 better, the J assignment may be wrong. CDR1 and CDR2 (germline): LNHNV, YYDKDF (reference sequence). This CDR3 is 15 amino acids long.

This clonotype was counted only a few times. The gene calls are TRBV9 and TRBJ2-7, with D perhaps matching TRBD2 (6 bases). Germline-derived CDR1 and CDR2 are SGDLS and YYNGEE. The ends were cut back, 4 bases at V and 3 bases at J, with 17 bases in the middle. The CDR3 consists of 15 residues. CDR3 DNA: TGTGCCAGCAGCCCAATTCCAGAGGGAGGCTACGAGCAGTACTTC. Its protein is CASSPIPEGGYEQYF.

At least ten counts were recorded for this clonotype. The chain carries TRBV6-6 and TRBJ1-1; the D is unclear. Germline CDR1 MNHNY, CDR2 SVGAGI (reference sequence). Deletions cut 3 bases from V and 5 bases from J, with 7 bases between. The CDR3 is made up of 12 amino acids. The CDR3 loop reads CASSYLETEAFF. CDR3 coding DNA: TGTGCCAGCAGTTATCTGGAGACTGAAGCTTTCTTT.